These T cell receptor beta chains were read from a single sample in a study of T cells in Graves' hyperthyroidism and ophthalmopathy. TCRdb reanalysed the multiplex PCR reads using MiXCR and keeps one entry per CDR3 protein. The data contain almost 500,000 distinct CDR3 sequences, 20% to 25% of them seen just once; the ten biggest clones take up approximately 49%. The sample comprised blood. The receptors stem from a woman in her 70s with Graves' ophthalmopathy. CDR3s include the opening cysteine and the closing phenylalanine or tryptophan. Each record gives: D gene, J gene, V gene, clone size, CDR3 protein, CDR3 DNA. D genes are given only for firm matches. Only some rows state a clone size, as once, few, many or a class for expanded clones.

d_gene: TRBD2
j_gene: TRBJ2-1
v_gene: TRBV11-3
abundance: many
CDR3aa: CASSFGTSDNEQFF
CDR3nt: TGTGCCAGCAGCTTCGGGACTAGCGACAATGAGCAGTTCTTC

d_gene: .
j_gene: TRBJ2-5
v_gene: TRBV11-3
abundance: few
CDR3aa: CASSPGGAQETQYF
CDR3nt: TGTGCCAGCAGCCCAGGGGGGGCACAAGAGACCCAGTACTTC

d_gene: .
j_gene: TRBJ2-5
v_gene: TRBV20-1
abundance: many
CDR3aa: CSARTSRRWETQYF
CDR3nt: TGCAGTGCTAGAACTAGCAGGCGGTGGGAGACCCAGTACTTC

d_gene: .
j_gene: TRBJ1-1
v_gene: TRBV3-1
abundance: few
CDR3aa: CASSQEGGGSEAFF
CDR3nt: TGTGCCAGCAGCCAAGAGGGCGGGGGGTCTGAAGCTTTCTTT

d_gene: .
j_gene: TRBJ1-2
v_gene: TRBV29-1
abundance: .
CDR3aa: CSVERQTHGYTF
CDR3nt: TGCAGCGTTGAGCGCCAGACCCATGGCTACACCTTC

d_gene: .
j_gene: TRBJ2-1
v_gene: TRBV30
abundance: .
CDR3aa: CAHGRFGEQFF
CDR3nt: TGTGCCCACGGACGTTTTGGTGAGCAGTTCTTC

d_gene: TRBD1
j_gene: TRBJ2-3
v_gene: TRBV5-4
abundance: .
CDR3aa: CASSLAKTGPSTDTQYF
CDR3nt: TGTGCCAGCAGCTTGGCGAAGACAGGGCCCTCCACAGATACGCAGTATTTT

d_gene: .
j_gene: TRBJ2-5
v_gene: TRBV5-1
abundance: .
CDR3aa: CASSLSATRRETQYF
CDR3nt: TGCGCCAGCAGCTTGTCGGCGACCAGGCGAGAGACCCAGTACTTC

d_gene: .
j_gene: TRBJ2-3
v_gene: TRBV12-3/TRBV12-4
abundance: many
CDR3aa: CASSPHRETDTQYF
CDR3nt: TGTGCCAGCAGTCCTCACAGGGAAACAGATACGCAGTATTTT

d_gene: .
j_gene: TRBJ2-1
v_gene: TRBV6-1
abundance: .
CDR3aa: CASSPNEQFF
CDR3nt: TGTGCCAGCAGTCCTAATGAGCAGTTCTTC

d_gene: .
j_gene: TRBJ1-1
v_gene: TRBV12-3/TRBV12-4
abundance: many
CDR3aa: CASSLVQQSEAFF
CDR3nt: TGTGCCAGCAGTTTAGTGCAACAGTCTGAAGCTTTCTTT

d_gene: .
j_gene: TRBJ1-1
v_gene: TRBV12-3/TRBV12-4
abundance: many
CDR3aa: CASSLTSITEAFF
CDR3nt: TGTGCCAGCAGCCTTACAAGTATTACTGAAGCTTTCTTT

d_gene: .
j_gene: TRBJ2-2
v_gene: TRBV6-5
abundance: .
CDR3aa: CASSYVRAGELFF
CDR3nt: TGTGCCAGCAGTTACGTAAGGGCCGGGGAGCTGTTTTTT

d_gene: .
j_gene: TRBJ1-1
v_gene: TRBV10-2
abundance: few
CDR3aa: CASSELGNVEAFF
CDR3nt: TGCGCCAGCAGTGAGCTGGGGAACGTTGAAGCTTTCTTT

d_gene: TRBD1
j_gene: TRBJ2-1
v_gene: TRBV29-1
abundance: many
CDR3aa: CSVGVGGGLYNEQFF
CDR3nt: TGCAGCGTGGGAGTAGGGGGCGGCCTCTACAATGAGCAGTTCTTC

d_gene: .
j_gene: TRBJ1-4
v_gene: TRBV18
abundance: .
CDR3aa: CASSLIGQHFNEKLFF
CDR3nt: TGTGCCAGCTCGCTTATCGGTCAACACTTTAATGAAAAACTGTTTTTT

d_gene: .
j_gene: TRBJ1-5
v_gene: TRBV19
abundance: .
CDR3aa: CASGGDGQPQHF
CDR3nt: TGTGCCAGTGGAGGGGACGGTCAGCCCCAGCATTTT

d_gene: .
j_gene: TRBJ1-1
v_gene: TRBV19
abundance: .
CDR3aa: CASTPPAWGISEAFF
CDR3nt: TGTGCCAGTACCCCTCCCGCTTGGGGAATATCTGAAGCTTTCTTT

d_gene: TRBD2
j_gene: TRBJ2-2
v_gene: TRBV12-3/TRBV12-4
abundance: .
CDR3aa: CASSLASGISGELFF
CDR3nt: TGTGCCAGCAGTCTGGCTAGCGGGATTTCCGGGGAGCTGTTTTTT

d_gene: .
j_gene: TRBJ2-1
v_gene: TRBV20-1
abundance: .
CDR3aa: CSARSPEVGYNEQFF
CDR3nt: TGCAGTGCTAGATCCCCGGAGGTAGGCTACAATGAGCAGTTCTTC

d_gene: .
j_gene: TRBJ1-2
v_gene: TRBV3-1
abundance: many
CDR3aa: CASSQSVYGYTF
CDR3nt: TGTGCCAGCAGCCAATCGGTTTATGGCTACACCTTC

d_gene: TRBD2
j_gene: TRBJ2-5
v_gene: TRBV6-1
abundance: .
CDR3aa: CASTMTSPSETQYF
CDR3nt: TGTGCCAGCACCATGACTAGCCCGAGTGAGACCCAGTACTTC

d_gene: .
j_gene: TRBJ1-5
v_gene: TRBV28
abundance: .
CDR3aa: CAGIPGGGWGDQPQHF
CDR3nt: TGTGCCGGCATCCCCGGGGGGGGGTGGGGGGATCAGCCCCAGCATTTT

d_gene: TRBD2
j_gene: TRBJ2-1
v_gene: TRBV20-1
abundance: .
CDR3aa: CSASWTSGRALNEQFF
CDR3nt: TGCAGTGCGAGTTGGACTAGCGGGAGGGCCCTCAATGAGCAGTTCTTC

d_gene: .
j_gene: TRBJ2-4
v_gene: TRBV20-1
abundance: few
CDR3aa: CSARFLAKNIQYF
CDR3nt: TGCAGTGCCCGCTTCCTAGCCAAAAACATTCAGTACTTC

d_gene: .
j_gene: TRBJ1-4
v_gene: TRBV12-3/TRBV12-4
abundance: few
CDR3aa: CASSLGGGPTNEKLFF
CDR3nt: TGTGCCAGCAGTTTAGGAGGCGGACCAACTAATGAAAAACTGTTTTTT

d_gene: .
j_gene: TRBJ1-2
v_gene: TRBV18
abundance: .
CDR3aa: CASSPFTNYGYTF
CDR3nt: TGTGCCAGCTCACCATTTACTAACTATGGCTACACCTTC

d_gene: TRBD2
j_gene: TRBJ2-5
v_gene: TRBV3-1
abundance: .
CDR3aa: CASSQQKTSGSSETQYF
CDR3nt: TGTGCCAGCAGCCAACAGAAGACTAGCGGGAGTTCGGAGACCCAGTACTTC

d_gene: TRBD2
j_gene: TRBJ2-3
v_gene: TRBV5-4
abundance: .
CDR3aa: CASSARLAGGRTDTQYF
CDR3nt: TGTGCCAGCAGCGCCCGACTAGCGGGAGGACGCACAGATACGCAGTATTTT

d_gene: .
j_gene: TRBJ2-1
v_gene: TRBV2
abundance: many
CDR3aa: CASSEGQGPNEQFF
CDR3nt: TGTGCCAGCAGTGAGGGCCAGGGTCCCAATGAGCAGTTCTTC

d_gene: .
j_gene: TRBJ1-2
v_gene: TRBV19
abundance: few
CDR3aa: CASSMSSRVRDYGYTF
CDR3nt: TGTGCCAGTAGTATGTCCTCGAGGGTCCGGGACTATGGCTACACCTTC

d_gene: .
j_gene: TRBJ2-4
v_gene: TRBV28
abundance: many
CDR3aa: CATAPLTHRRPAKNIQYF
CDR3nt: TGTGCCACCGCCCCGCTCACCCACAGGCGACCAGCCAAAAACATTCAGTACTTC

d_gene: .
j_gene: TRBJ1-2
v_gene: TRBV2
abundance: many
CDR3aa: CASSVLGRDYDGYTF
CDR3nt: TGTGCCAGCAGTGTATTAGGGCGGGACTACGATGGCTACACCTTC

d_gene: TRBD2
j_gene: TRBJ2-5
v_gene: TRBV25-1
abundance: .
CDR3aa: CASSPGGSLSETQYF
CDR3nt: TGTGCCAGCAGCCCAGGCGGGAGCTTATCAGAGACCCAGTACTTC

d_gene: .
j_gene: TRBJ2-7
v_gene: TRBV6-2/TRBV6-3
abundance: .
CDR3aa: CASRGISPGGSLEQYF
CDR3nt: TGTGCCAGCAGGGGGATTAGTCCAGGGGGGAGTCTCGAGCAGTACTTC

d_gene: .
j_gene: TRBJ1-2
v_gene: TRBV9
abundance: .
CDR3aa: CASSASYGYTF
CDR3nt: TGTGCCAGCAGCGCGAGCTATGGCTACACCTTC

d_gene: TRBD1
j_gene: TRBJ2-3
v_gene: TRBV3-1
abundance: few
CDR3aa: CASSQDLDRGRTDTQYF
CDR3nt: TGTGCCAGCAGCCAAGATCTGGACAGGGGGCGAACAGATACGCAGTATTTT

d_gene: .
j_gene: TRBJ1-1
v_gene: TRBV3-1
abundance: few
CDR3aa: CASSKPLNTEAFF
CDR3nt: TGTGCCAGCAGCAAGCCCCTGAACACTGAAGCTTTCTTT

d_gene: .
j_gene: TRBJ1-2
v_gene: TRBV6-1
abundance: .
CDR3aa: CASRWGPDGYTF
CDR3nt: TGTGCCAGCAGATGGGGCCCAGATGGCTACACCTTC

d_gene: .
j_gene: TRBJ1-2
v_gene: TRBV6-2/TRBV6-3
abundance: few
CDR3aa: CASRKQGEHDYGYTF
CDR3nt: TGTGCCAGCAGAAAACAGGGTGAACATGACTATGGCTACACCTTC

d_gene: TRBD1
j_gene: TRBJ2-1
v_gene: TRBV20-1
abundance: .
CDR3aa: CSARDIGQGTTRGYNEQFF
CDR3nt: TGCAGTGCTAGAGATATCGGACAGGGCACAACAAGGGGTTACAATGAGCAGTTCTTC

d_gene: TRBD1
j_gene: TRBJ2-1
v_gene: TRBV5-1
abundance: few
CDR3aa: CASSPGGAASYNEQFF
CDR3nt: TGCGCCAGCAGCCCAGGGGGAGCAGCCTCCTACAATGAGCAGTTCTTC

d_gene: TRBD1
j_gene: TRBJ2-7
v_gene: TRBV25-1
abundance: few
CDR3aa: CASSLSGTGFHEQYF
CDR3nt: TGTGCCAGCAGTTTATCCGGGACAGGGTTCCACGAGCAGTACTTC

d_gene: TRBD2
j_gene: TRBJ2-1
v_gene: TRBV20-1
abundance: .
CDR3aa: CSAHRGGLAEQFF
CDR3nt: TGCAGTGCCCACCGGGGGGGACTAGCTGAGCAGTTCTTC

d_gene: TRBD2
j_gene: TRBJ2-5
v_gene: TRBV7-2
abundance: many
CDR3aa: CASIPRVAGGGETQYF
CDR3nt: TGTGCCAGCATCCCTCGAGTGGCGGGGGGCGGAGAGACCCAGTACTTC

d_gene: .
j_gene: TRBJ2-1
v_gene: TRBV20-1
abundance: .
CDR3aa: CSARVIDEQFF
CDR3nt: TGCAGTGCTAGAGTTATTGATGAGCAGTTCTTC

d_gene: .
j_gene: TRBJ1-1
v_gene: TRBV20-1
abundance: few
CDR3aa: CSVQMGAGGAFF
CDR3nt: TGCAGTGTTCAAATGGGGGCGGGGGGGGCTTTCTTT

d_gene: TRBD1
j_gene: TRBJ1-2
v_gene: TRBV7-8
abundance: .
CDR3aa: CASSLTGGKAGYTF
CDR3nt: TGTGCCAGCAGCTTAACAGGGGGCAAAGCTGGCTACACCTTC

d_gene: .
j_gene: TRBJ1-2
v_gene: TRBV2
abundance: few
CDR3aa: CPSSEGRATADGYTF
CDR3nt: TGTCCCAGCAGTGAGGGGAGGGCCACCGCGGATGGCTACACCTTC

d_gene: TRBD2
j_gene: TRBJ2-1
v_gene: TRBV6-2/TRBV6-3
abundance: .
CDR3aa: CASTRRGVEFF
CDR3nt: TGTGCCAGCACCCGACGGGGGGTTGAGTTCTTC

d_gene: TRBD1
j_gene: TRBJ1-5
v_gene: TRBV2
abundance: many
CDR3aa: CASSGDRGRHQPQHF
CDR3nt: TGTGCCAGCAGTGGCGACAGGGGAAGGCATCAGCCCCAGCATTTT